These T cell receptor beta chains were read from a single sample in a study of blood T cell dynamics during melanoma immunotherapy. Sequencing used immunoSEQ multiplex PCR; TCRdb keeps in-frame clones, though not all of them. This repertoire shows about 10,000 clones, roughly 90% found once; its top ten account for approximately 7%. The sequences come from blood, collected from a patient treated with checkpoint blockade. The receptors stem from a human donor with melanoma. CDR3s include the opening cysteine and the closing phenylalanine or tryptophan. Each record gives: CDR3 DNA, CDR3 protein, V gene, J gene, clone size, D gene. A D gene is named only where the DNA matches it firmly. Not every row has a clone size; where given, it reads once, few, many or a size class.

CDR3nt: TGTGCCAGCAGCCAGGTCACGAGCGGGAGGGCCGGGAATGAGCAGTTCTTC
CDR3aa: CASSQVTSGRAGNEQFF
v_gene: TRBV4-2
j_gene: TRBJ2-1
abundance: -
d_gene: TRBD2

CDR3nt: TGTGCCAGCAGTGCGACTAGCGGGAGTTACAATGAGCAGTTCTTC
CDR3aa: CASSATSGSYNEQFF
v_gene: TRBV2
j_gene: TRBJ2-1
abundance: -
d_gene: TRBD2

CDR3nt: TGTGCCAGCAGTCCCGGACAGACGAACACTGAAGCTTTCTTT
CDR3aa: CASSPGQTNTEAFF
v_gene: TRBV6-5
j_gene: TRBJ1-1
abundance: once
d_gene: -

CDR3nt: TGTGCCTGGAGTGTTGAGGTGAGGACCACTGAAGCTTTCTTT
CDR3aa: CAWSVEVRTTEAFF
v_gene: TRBV30
j_gene: TRBJ1-1
abundance: -
d_gene: -

CDR3nt: TGTGCCAGCTCACCACAGAGACAGGTATCGGCCAACGTCCTGACTTTC
CDR3aa: CASSPQRQVSANVLTF
v_gene: TRBV18
j_gene: TRBJ2-6
abundance: -
d_gene: -

CDR3nt: TGTGCCAGCAGTGAGAGGGTCGGGGGGTGGAACACTGAAGCTTTCTTT
CDR3aa: CASSERVGGWNTEAFF
v_gene: TRBV6-1
j_gene: TRBJ1-1
abundance: -
d_gene: -

CDR3nt: TGTGCCAGCAGTTACGGGAGACTCTCCTACAATGAGCAGTTCTTC
CDR3aa: CASSYGRLSYNEQFF
v_gene: TRBV6-5
j_gene: TRBJ2-1
abundance: -
d_gene: -

CDR3nt: TGTGCCAGCAGCTCCATGGGACCAGAGACCCAGTACTTC
CDR3aa: CASSSMGPETQYF
v_gene: TRBV7-2
j_gene: TRBJ2-5
abundance: -
d_gene: -

CDR3nt: TGCGCCAGCAGCTCTGGACAGGGGGCAGAAGCTTTCTTT
CDR3aa: CASSSGQGAEAFF
v_gene: TRBV5-1
j_gene: TRBJ1-1
abundance: once
d_gene: TRBD1

CDR3nt: TGTGCCAGCAGCTCATTGGGGTACTATGGCTACACCTTC
CDR3aa: CASSSLGYYGYTF
v_gene: TRBV11-2
j_gene: TRBJ1-2
abundance: once
d_gene: -

CDR3nt: TGCGCCAGCAGCCGCCAAGGACAGGGGGCAGATACGCAGTATTTT
CDR3aa: CASSRQGQGADTQYF
v_gene: TRBV5-1
j_gene: TRBJ2-3
abundance: -
d_gene: TRBD1